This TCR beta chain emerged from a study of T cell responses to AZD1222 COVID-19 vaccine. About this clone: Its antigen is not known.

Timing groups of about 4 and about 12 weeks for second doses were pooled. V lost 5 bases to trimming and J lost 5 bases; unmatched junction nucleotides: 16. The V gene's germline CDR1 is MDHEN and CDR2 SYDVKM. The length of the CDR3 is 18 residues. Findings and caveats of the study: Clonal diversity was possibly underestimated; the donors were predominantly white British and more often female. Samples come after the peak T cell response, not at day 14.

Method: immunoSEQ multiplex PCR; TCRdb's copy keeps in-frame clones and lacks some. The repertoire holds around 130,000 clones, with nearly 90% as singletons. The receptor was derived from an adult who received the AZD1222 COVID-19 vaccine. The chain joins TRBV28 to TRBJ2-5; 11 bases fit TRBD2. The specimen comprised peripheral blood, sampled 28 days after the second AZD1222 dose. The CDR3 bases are TGTGCCAGCAGTCCCCGCGCCTATCTAGCGGGAGGAGGTGAGACCCAGTACTTC. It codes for CASSPRAYLAGGGETQYF.